This T cell receptor (beta chain) was recorded in a study of identical twins. General study points: Insertions were reduced in abundant cord blood beta clonotypes but not in memory repertoires.

This clonotype was detected many times. No antigen is known for it. This CDR3 comprises 14 residues. Between the trimmed V and J ends, which lost 0 bases and 6 bases, there was a span of 9 bases. The authors used template switching to add a universal primer site and gave cDNA unique molecular identifiers. TCRdb redid the calling of the 5' RACE reads with MiXCR, one entry per CDR3 protein. Among more than 250,000 distinct CDR3 sequences listed, about 8% were seen once. The sample was also reused in another study, on yellow fever vaccine responses in identical twins.

Sequences were obtained from memory (CD45RO+) T cells sorted from blood. V gene TRBV12-3 or TRBV12-4 combines with J gene TRBJ1-5; a possible D gene is TRBD1 (6 bases). This TCR derives from a woman between 18 and 29 years old in good health. The CDR3 nucleotides read TGTGCCAGCAGTTTAGCCAGGGGTAGTCAGCCCCAGCATTTT. Translating it yields CASSLARGSQPQHF.